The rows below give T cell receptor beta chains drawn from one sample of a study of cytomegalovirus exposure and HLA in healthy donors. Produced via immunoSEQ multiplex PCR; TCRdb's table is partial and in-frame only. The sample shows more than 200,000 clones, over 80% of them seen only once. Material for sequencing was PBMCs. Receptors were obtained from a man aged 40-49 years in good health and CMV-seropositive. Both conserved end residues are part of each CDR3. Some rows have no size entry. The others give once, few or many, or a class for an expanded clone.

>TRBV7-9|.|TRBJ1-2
CASSSRGYGYTF
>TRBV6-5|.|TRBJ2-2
CASSYSRNTGELFF
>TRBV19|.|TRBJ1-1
CASSIDLESEAFF
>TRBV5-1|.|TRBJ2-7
CASSFTPEGPKSYEQYF
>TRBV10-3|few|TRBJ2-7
CAISEGTGGYEQYF
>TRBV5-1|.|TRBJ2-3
CASSSPGLGERDTQYF
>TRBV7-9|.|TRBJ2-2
CASSDSLAGGLNTGELFF
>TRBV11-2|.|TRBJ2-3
CASSYAKRGSSDTQYF
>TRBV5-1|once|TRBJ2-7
CASSSGQGGYEQYF
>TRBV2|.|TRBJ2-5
CATSRGQETQYF
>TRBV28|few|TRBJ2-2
CASSGGTSGTGELFF
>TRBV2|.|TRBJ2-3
CASSAARLAGPTDTQYF
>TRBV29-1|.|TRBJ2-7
CSVDYRKESSYEQYF
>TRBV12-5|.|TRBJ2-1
CASGSDTSYNEQFF
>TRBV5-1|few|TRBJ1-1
CASRPDMNTEAFF
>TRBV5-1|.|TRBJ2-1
CASSTHRDRNNEQFF
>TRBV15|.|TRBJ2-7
CATSRAGQGSYEQYF
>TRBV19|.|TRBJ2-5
CASSVGDGTQYF
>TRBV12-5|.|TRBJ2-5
CASGLVLAGEGETQYF
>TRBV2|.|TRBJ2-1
CASSDPTLGRSYNEQFF
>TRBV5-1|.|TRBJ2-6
CASSLWGGSSGANVLTF
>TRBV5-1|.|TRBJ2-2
CASSFLAGSNTGELFF
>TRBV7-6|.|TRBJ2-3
CASSLAGLTDTQYF
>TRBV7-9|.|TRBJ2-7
CASSHGGVSASGQYF
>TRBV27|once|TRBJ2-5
CASRGRVAETQYF
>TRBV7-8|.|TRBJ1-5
CASSRTEGRQPQHF
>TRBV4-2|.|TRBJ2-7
CASSQDPGGTSSYEQYF
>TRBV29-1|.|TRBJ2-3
CSPMGLTSTDTQYF
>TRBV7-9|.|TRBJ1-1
CASSLRSTEAFF
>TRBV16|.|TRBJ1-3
CASSQSSFSGNTIYF
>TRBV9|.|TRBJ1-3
CASTLTGTGNTIYF
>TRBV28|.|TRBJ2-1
CASSLVGGEEEQFF
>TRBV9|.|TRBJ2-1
CASSVGGTPAMEQFF
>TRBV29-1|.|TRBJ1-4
CSVEPPGSGKLFF
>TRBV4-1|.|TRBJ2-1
CASSQGSAGGPGNEQFF
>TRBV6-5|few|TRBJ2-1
CASSWGLAGGEKFF
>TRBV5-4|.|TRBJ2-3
CASSSGGSHSTDTQYF
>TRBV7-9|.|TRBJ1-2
CASSLVDRGGYTF
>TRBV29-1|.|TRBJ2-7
CSVAEWTGRSYEQYF
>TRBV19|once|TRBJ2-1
CASSIGLALYNEQFF
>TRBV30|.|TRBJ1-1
CAWSGTGRGTEAFF
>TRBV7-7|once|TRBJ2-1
CASSVGLAGQVNEQFF
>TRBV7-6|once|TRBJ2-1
CASSFGTGNNEQFF
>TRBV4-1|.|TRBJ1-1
CASSQGDREVTEAFF
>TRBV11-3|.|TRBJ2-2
CASSLEGARNTGELFF
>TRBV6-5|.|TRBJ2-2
CASTRSQGAGELFF
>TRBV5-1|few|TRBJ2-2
CASSLGEVGELFF
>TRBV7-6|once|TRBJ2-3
CASSLRGGTDTQYF
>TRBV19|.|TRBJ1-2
CATLYGYTF
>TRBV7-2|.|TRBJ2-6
CASSFTAGANVLTF
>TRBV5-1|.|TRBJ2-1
CASSLVRIDLGQFF
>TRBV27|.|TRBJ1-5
CASSEQGNQPQHF
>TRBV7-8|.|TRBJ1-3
CASSPSQGSGNTIYF
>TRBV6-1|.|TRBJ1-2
CASRSAGGYGYTF
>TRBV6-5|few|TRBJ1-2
CASSYSGGPTGYGYTF